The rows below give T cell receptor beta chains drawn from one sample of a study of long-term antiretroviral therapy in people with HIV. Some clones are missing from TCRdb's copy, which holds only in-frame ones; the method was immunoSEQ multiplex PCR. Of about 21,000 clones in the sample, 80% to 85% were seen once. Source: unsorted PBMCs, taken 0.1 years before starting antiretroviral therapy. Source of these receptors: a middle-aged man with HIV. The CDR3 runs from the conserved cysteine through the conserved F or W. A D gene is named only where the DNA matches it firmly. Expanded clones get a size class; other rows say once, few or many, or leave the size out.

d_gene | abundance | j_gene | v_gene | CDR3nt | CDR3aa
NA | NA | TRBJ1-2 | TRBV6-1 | TGTGCCAGCAGTAGGGTGAACTATGGCTACACCTTC | CASSRVNYGYTF
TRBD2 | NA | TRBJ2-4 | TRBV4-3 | TGCGCCAGCAGCCAAAGCGATAGCGGGAGCTCACTAGCCAAAAACATTCAGTACTTC | CASSQSDSGSSLAKNIQYF
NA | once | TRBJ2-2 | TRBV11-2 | TGTGCCAGCAGCTTAGACCTTAACACCGGGGAGCTGTTTTTT | CASSLDLNTGELFF
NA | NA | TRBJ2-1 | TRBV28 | TGTGCCAGCAGTAAGGACACGAGCTCCTACAATGAGCAGTTCTTC | CASSKDTSSYNEQFF
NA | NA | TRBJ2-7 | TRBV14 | TGTGCCAGCAGCCCCCTAATTGGCGAGCAGTACTTC | CASSPLIGEQYF
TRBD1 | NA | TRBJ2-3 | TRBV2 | TGTGCCAGTCGACGAGGACAGGTGGATACGCAGTATTTT | CASRRGQVDTQYF
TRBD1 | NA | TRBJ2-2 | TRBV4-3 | TGCGCCAGCAGCCAGGGACAGGGTTGGACCGGGGAGCTGTTTTTT | CASSQGQGWTGELFF
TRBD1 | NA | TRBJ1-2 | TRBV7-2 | TGTGCCAGCAGCTACCGGGACAGGGGTGTCTATGGCTACACCTTC | CASSYRDRGVYGYTF
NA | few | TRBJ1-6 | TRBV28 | TGTGCCAGCAGTTTATGGGTGGATAATTCACCCCTCCACTTT | CASSLWVDNSPLHF
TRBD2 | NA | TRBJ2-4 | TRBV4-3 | TGCGCCAGCAGCCATCTGGGAGGGAACATTCAGTACTTC | CASSHLGGNIQYF
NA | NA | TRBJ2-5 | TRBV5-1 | TGCGCCAGCATCTGGGGGCGTTGGGAGACCCAGTACTTC | CASIWGRWETQYF
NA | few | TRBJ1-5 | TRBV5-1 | TGCGCCAGCAGCTGGGCTTACAATCAGCCCCAGCATTTT | CASSWAYNQPQHF
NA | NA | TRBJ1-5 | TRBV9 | TGTGCCAGTGGACGCAGCAATCAGCCCCAGCATTTT | CASGRSNQPQHF
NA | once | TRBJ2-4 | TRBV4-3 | TGCGCCAGCAGCCAAGCGGGCAGGGGCACGGGCAAAAACATTCAGTACTTC | CASSQAGRGTGKNIQYF
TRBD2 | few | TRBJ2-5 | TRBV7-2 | TGTGCCAGCAGCTTAGCTAACTCCGGGACTAGCCGGCAAGAGACCCAGTACTTC | CASSLANSGTSRQETQYF
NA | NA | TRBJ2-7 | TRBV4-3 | TGCGCCAGCAGCCAATATTGGGGCGAAGATTACGAGCAGTACTTC | CASSQYWGEDYEQYF
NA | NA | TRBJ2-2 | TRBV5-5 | TGTGCCAGCAGCTTGGACAGGCTCGGCACCGGGGAGCTGTTTTTT | CASSLDRLGTGELFF
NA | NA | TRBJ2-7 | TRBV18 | TGTGCCAGCTCACCACCGGGAAGGGGTTTATTGGACGAGCAGTACTTC | CASSPPGRGLLDEQYF
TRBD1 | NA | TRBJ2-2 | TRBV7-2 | TGTGCCAGCAGCACCTACAGGGGGGCCGGGGAGCTGTTTTTT | CASSTYRGAGELFF
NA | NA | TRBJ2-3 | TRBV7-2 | TGTGCCAGCAGCCCAACCACAGATACGCAGTATTTT | CASSPTTDTQYF
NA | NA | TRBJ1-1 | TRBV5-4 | TGTGCCAGCAGCTTGGAGTTTAACACTGAAGCTTTCTTT | CASSLEFNTEAFF
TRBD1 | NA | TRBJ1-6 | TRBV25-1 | TGTGCCAGCAGTGAAGTAGCCGGAAACAGGGGTTGGAATTCACCCCTCCACTTT | CASSEVAGNRGWNSPLHF
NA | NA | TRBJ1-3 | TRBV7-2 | TGTGCCAGCAGCCAGCTGGGTGGAAACACCATATATTTT | CASSQLGGNTIYF
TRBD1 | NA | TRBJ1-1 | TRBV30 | TGTGCCTGGACTAGACAGGGTATCACTGAAGCTTTCTTT | CAWTRQGITEAFF
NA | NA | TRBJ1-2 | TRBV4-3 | TGCGCCAGCAGCTCGAGGAGAACAGTTTACTATGGCTACACCTTC | CASSSRRTVYYGYTF
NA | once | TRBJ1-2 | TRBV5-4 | TGTGCCAGCAGCTTGGGTCCAGGGGAATTCGGCTACACCTTC | CASSLGPGEFGYTF
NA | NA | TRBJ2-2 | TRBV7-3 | TGTGCCAGCAGCTTAAGAGGGGGCACCGGGGAGCTGTTTTTT | CASSLRGGTGELFF
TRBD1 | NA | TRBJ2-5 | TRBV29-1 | TGCAGCGGGACAGGCGCCGTACGGGAGACCCAGTACTTC | CSGTGAVRETQYF
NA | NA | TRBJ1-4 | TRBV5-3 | TGTGCCAGAAGCTTGTTTTTACAGGGAAATGGAACTAATGAAAAACTGTTTTTT | CARSLFLQGNGTNEKLFF
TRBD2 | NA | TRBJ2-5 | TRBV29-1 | TGCAGCGTTGATTCGGCGACTAGCGGGCGATCCCAAGAGACCCAGTACTTC | CSVDSATSGRSQETQYF
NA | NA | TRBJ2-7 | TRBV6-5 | TGTGCCAGCAGTTACTCGAAGGGGGGGGTGCAAGGGGAGCAGTACTTC | CASSYSKGGVQGEQYF
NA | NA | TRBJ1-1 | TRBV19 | TGTGCCAGTAGTATAGATTACGGACAGCCTCGGCTCTTT | CASSIDYGQPRLF
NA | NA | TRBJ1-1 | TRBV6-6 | TGTGCCAGCAGTTACTTCCTGGGACAGAACACTGAAGCTTTCTTT | CASSYFLGQNTEAFF
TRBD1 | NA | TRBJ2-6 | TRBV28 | TGTGCCAGCAGTTTCCCAGGGACAGATTTCTCTGGGGCCAACGTCCTGACTTTC | CASSFPGTDFSGANVLTF